The rows below give T cell receptor beta chains drawn from one sample of a study of T cells after yellow fever vaccination. TCRdb reanalysed the 5' RACE reads using MiXCR and keeps one entry per CDR3 protein. The sample has about 57,000 distinct CDR3 sequences, 7.4% seen once. The sequenced sample was CD8+ T cells sorted from PBMCs, obtained 15 days after the yellow fever booster vaccination. The origin of the receptors is a man in his thirties or forties who received the YFV17D yellow fever vaccine. Each CDR3 is given with its conserved first and last residue. Fields, in order: V gene, D gene, J gene, clone size, CDR3 DNA, CDR3 protein. The D gene is left open where the match is weak. Clone size is stated in some rows and not others, as once, few, many or a class when expanded.

TRBV20-1	.	TRBJ1-1	many	TGCAGTGCTAGACGGTCTCAGGGAGATTTCTTT	CSARRSQGDFF
TRBV15	.	TRBJ2-7	many	TGTGCCACCAGCAGAGATGCTGCGGGAAACACCTACGAGCAGTACTTC	CATSRDAAGNTYEQYF
TRBV7-2	TRBD2	TRBJ2-1	many	TGTGCCAGCAGCATGGGGCCGGGACTACATAATGAGCAGTTCTTC	CASSMGPGLHNEQFF
TRBV29-1	.	TRBJ2-5	many	TGCAGCGTTGTATTAGGGGATGGGGAGACCCAGTACTTC	CSVVLGDGETQYF
TRBV7-2	TRBD1	TRBJ1-1	many	TGTGCCAGCAGCTTAGATCCAGGGGGGCCCGAAGGAGCTTTCTTT	CASSLDPGGPEGAFF
TRBV9	TRBD2	TRBJ2-2	few	TGTGCCAGCAGCGTCGAAGGGACTAGCGGGAGATGGGACACCGGGGAGCTGTTTTTT	CASSVEGTSGRWDTGELFF
TRBV6-2/TRBV6-3	.	TRBJ2-2	many	TGTGCCAGCAGTTACCGGAAACCCGGGGAGCTGTTTTTT	CASSYRKPGELFF
TRBV29-1	TRBD2	TRBJ2-5	many	TGCAGCGTTGAAGATCAGGGGACTAGCCGAGAGACCCAGTACTTC	CSVEDQGTSRETQYF
TRBV10-3	TRBD2	TRBJ2-7	many	TGTGCCATCAGTGAGTACGAGCGGGAGGACTACGAGCAGTACTTC	CAISEYEREDYEQYF
TRBV15	.	TRBJ2-1	few	TGTGCCACCAGCAAAACCTTAGCGGACAATGAGCAGTTCTTC	CATSKTLADNEQFF
TRBV12-3/TRBV12-4	.	TRBJ2-6	many	TGTGCCAGCCTTGGTGGGGCCAACGTCCTGACTTTC	CASLGGANVLTF
TRBV5-6	TRBD2	TRBJ2-3	many	TGTGCCAGCAGCGGGACTAGCGGGAGTATCGGTACGCAGTATTTT	CASSGTSGSIGTQYF
TRBV3-1	.	TRBJ2-7	many	TGTGCCAGCAGCTCCCAATTCCCCTACGACTTGAGCTCCTACGAGCAGTACTTC	CASSSQFPYDLSSYEQYF
TRBV4-3	.	TRBJ2-3	many	TGCGCCAGCAGCCAAGATGGGGCAATGGATACGCAGTATTTT	CASSQDGAMDTQYF
TRBV10-1	.	TRBJ2-7	many	TGCGCCAGCAGTGAGTCTCAGTCCTACGAGCAGTACTTC	CASSESQSYEQYF
TRBV20-1	.	TRBJ2-4	.	TGCAGTGCTAGAGGGATTGGGGGAGGAAACATTCAGTACTTC	CSARGIGGGNIQYF
TRBV7-2	TRBD2	TRBJ2-7	many	TGTGCCAGCAGCGAGAGAGGAGCGGGAGAATACAACGAGCAGTACTTC	CASSERGAGEYNEQYF
TRBV20-1	.	TRBJ2-3	many	TGCAGTGCGGTGTCAGACCGAACACGAGGGATAAGCACAGATACGCAGTATTTT	CSAVSDRTRGISTDTQYF
TRBV20-1	.	TRBJ2-5	medium-sized	TGCAGTGCTAGAGTGTCAGGCAGGGAGGTTGAGACCCAGTACTTC	CSARVSGREVETQYF
TRBV3-1	TRBD2	TRBJ2-4	many	TGTGCCAGCAGCCAGTTAGCGGGAGGCAAAAACATTCAGTACTTC	CASSQLAGGKNIQYF
TRBV5-5	.	TRBJ1-1	many	TGTGCCAGCAGCCCAACAGGGTTGGCTGAAGCTTTCTTT	CASSPTGLAEAFF
TRBV12-3/TRBV12-4	.	TRBJ2-1	many	TGTGCCAGCAGCCCGGGACTTATTACGAATGAGCAGTTCTTC	CASSPGLITNEQFF
TRBV21-1	.	TRBJ2-1	many	TGTGCCAGCAGCAAAGCGACAGGGGGCTCCTACAATGAGCAGTTCTTC	CASSKATGGSYNEQFF
TRBV6-2/TRBV6-3	.	TRBJ2-1	many	TGTGCCAGCAGTTACTCGGATGAGCAGTTCTTC	CASSYSDEQFF
TRBV7-8	.	TRBJ2-5	many	TGTGCCAGCAGCGCAAGTCTAGGGGAGACCCAGTACTTC	CASSASLGETQYF
TRBV20-1	.	TRBJ2-1	.	TGCAGTGCCAACCCCGCCCCGGACTACAATGAGCAGTTCTTC	CSANPAPDYNEQFF
TRBV18	.	TRBJ2-2	many	TGTGCCAGCTCACCACCAGGACAGAAGAACACCGGGGAGCTGTTTTTT	CASSPPGQKNTGELFF
TRBV21-1	.	TRBJ2-1	many	TGTGCCAATCCGTGCGGGCAGTTCTTC	CANPCGQFF
TRBV4-1	.	TRBJ2-7	.	TGCGCCAGCAGCCCGGGGGCTAACGAGCAGTACTTC	CASSPGANEQYF
TRBV6-5	.	TRBJ2-3	many	TGTGCCAGCAGTTACTCGATGCCAGATACGCAGTATTTT	CASSYSMPDTQYF
TRBV29-1	TRBD1	TRBJ2-5	many	TGCAGCGTTCCCTGGACAGGGGGAGAGACCCAGTACTTC	CSVPWTGGETQYF
TRBV20-1	.	TRBJ1-2	many	TGCAGTGCTCGGGACAACTACTATGGCTACACCTTC	CSARDNYYGYTF
TRBV12-3/TRBV12-4	.	TRBJ2-1	many	TGTGCCAGCAGTCATCCGAAAGAGGGCTGGGGTGAGCAGTTCTTC	CASSHPKEGWGEQFF
TRBV30	.	TRBJ2-5	many	TGTGCCTGGAGTGTAACCGCAGAGACCCAGTACTTC	CAWSVTAETQYF
TRBV27	TRBD2	TRBJ2-3	many	TGTGCCAGCAGTTCCATGGGCGGGGGAGTGACAGATACGCAGTATTTT	CASSSMGGGVTDTQYF
TRBV30	TRBD1	TRBJ2-3	.	TGTGCCTGGAGTGGTGGCAGGGGGATACAAGATACGCAGTATTTT	CAWSGGRGIQDTQYF
TRBV5-1	.	TRBJ2-7	few	TGCGCCAGCAGCTTCGAAACGGGGCCGCACTACGAGCAGTACTTC	CASSFETGPHYEQYF
TRBV20-1	TRBD2	TRBJ2-1	many	TGCAGTGCTAGGTACTTAGCGGGTCTACACAATGAGCAGTTCTTC	CSARYLAGLHNEQFF
TRBV15	.	TRBJ2-7	many	TGTGCCACCAGCAGTGAGGACACCAACTACGAGCAGTACTTC	CATSSEDTNYEQYF
TRBV29-1	.	TRBJ2-5	many	TGCAGCGCTGAAGACAGCTCCCCGAAGACCCAGTACTTC	CSAEDSSPKTQYF
TRBV7-6	.	TRBJ2-3	many	TGTGCCAGCAGCTTAGCGGGAGAAGGTGCAGATACGCAGTATTTT	CASSLAGEGADTQYF
TRBV6-5	.	TRBJ2-1	few	TGTGCCAGCTCTCTAATGACCGTAAACAATGAGCAGTTCTTC	CASSLMTVNNEQFF
TRBV6-5	.	TRBJ1-1	few	TGTGCCAGCAGTTACAAGGGGAGCCAGTCTGAAGCTTTCTTT	CASSYKGSQSEAFF
TRBV5-1	.	TRBJ2-7	many	TGCGCCAGCAGCTTGGAGCTAGCATCCTACGAGCAGTACTTC	CASSLELASYEQYF
TRBV5-6	.	TRBJ2-7	many	TGTGCCAGCAGCTTGGCCGAAGGGGCCAGAGGGGAGCAGTACTTC	CASSLAEGARGEQYF
TRBV7-9	.	TRBJ2-3	many	TGTGCCAGTACCGTGAAGTCAGATACGCAGTATTTT	CASTVKSDTQYF
TRBV29-1	TRBD1	TRBJ2-2	many	TGCAGCGTGGCAGGGGGCAGCTTGACGACCGGGGAGCTGTTTTTT	CSVAGGSLTTGELFF
TRBV12-3/TRBV12-4	.	TRBJ2-5	many	TGTGCCAGCAGTTTGGCGAGGGTCCGAGAGACCCAGTACTTC	CASSLARVRETQYF
TRBV13	.	TRBJ2-7	many	TGTGCCAGCAGCTTAGGCCACGGAGACGGCTCCTACGAGCAGTACTTC	CASSLGHGDGSYEQYF
TRBV2	.	TRBJ2-2	many	TGTGCCAGCAGTGCAGTCCTGAACACCGGGGAGCTGTTTTTT	CASSAVLNTGELFF
TRBV6-5	.	TRBJ2-1	many	TGTGCCAGCAGTACTGTAAAGGAGCAGTTCTTC	CASSTVKEQFF
TRBV29-1	TRBD2	TRBJ2-1	.	TGCAGCGTGTCACCTAGCGGGACCGAGCAGTTCTTC	CSVSPSGTEQFF
TRBV4-3	.	TRBJ1-1	many	TGCGCCAGCAGCCAGCAAGAGATGAACACTGAAGCTTTCTTT	CASSQQEMNTEAFF
TRBV4-2	.	TRBJ1-1	many	TGTGCCAGCAGCCAAGATCTGGGGGTCCCCATGAACACTGAAGCTTTCTTT	CASSQDLGVPMNTEAFF
TRBV6-6	.	TRBJ2-1	many	TGTGCCAGCAGTTTCGACAGCCGCAATGAGCAGTTCTTC	CASSFDSRNEQFF